This T cell receptor beta chain appears in the sequencing data of a study of blood T cell repertoires in COVID-19. Study context: Sites in the United States, Italy and Spain provided acute and convalescent COVID-19 samples. T cells, B-cell-depleted T cells, or PBMCs supplied cDNA or gDNA.

The CDR3 runs 15 residues. V gave up 2 bases and J gave up 0 bases; unmatched junction bases: 3. Germline V gene sequence: CDR1 MNHEY, CDR2 SMNVEV (reference sequence). In the authors' methods: By means of reference gene primer amplification, nucleated cell counts were estimated. Produced via immunoSEQ multiplex PCR; TCRdb's table is partial and in-frame only. V and J calls plus clone size are reproduced from that table; the DNA served to infer D and trimming. The table shows about 170,000 clones, with about 86% occurring only once. The chain joins TRBV27 to TRBJ2-7; 8 positions agree with TRBD1. The receptor was isolated from a woman aged 80 or older in a cohort sampled during active or convalescent COVID-19. Input material: peripheral blood. Here the CDR3 reads CASSLGRGLSYEQYF. The CDR3 DNA reads as TGTGCCAGCAGTTTAGGCAGGGGGCTCTCCTACGAGCAGTACTTC.